This TCR beta chain was identified during a study of T cell responses to AZD1222 COVID-19 vaccine. Repertoires were generated with immunoSEQ multiplex PCR, while TCRdb's copy carries only in-frame clones and drops some. The sample carries about 130,000 clones, 80% to 90% recorded once. The germline CDR1 and CDR2 sequences are LGHDT and YNNKEL (reference sequence). V was clipped by 1 base and J by 6 bases, with 7 bases between them. The CDR3 totals 12 residues. This clone occurred once. What it binds is unknown. Study observations and caveats: Unmutated variant regions are reportedly targeted by nearly half of spike-specific TCRs.

This material consisted of peripheral blood, taken on day 0 of AZD1222 vaccination. This TCR derives from an adult in good health. The chain carries TRBV3-1 (or the pseudogene TRBV3-2) and TRBJ2-7; D remains unclear. The CDR3 sequence: CASSQGRSEQYF. CDR3 coding DNA: TGTGCCAGCAGCCAAGGACGGAGCGAGCAGTACTTC.